This T cell receptor (beta chain) was recorded in a study of shared clonotypes between healthy human individuals. Overall study results and limits: Generally, naive subsets came out with larger estimated richness than memory subsets.

As regards this clone: Its antigen is undetermined.

The protocol was immunoSEQ multiplex PCR, while the TCRdb copy is restricted to in-frame clones and leaves out a portion. Of over a million clones in the sample, about 96% were seen once. The V and J ends lost 6 bases and 4 bases, in that order; junction bases with no gene match: 5. Germline loops: CDR1 WSHSY, CDR2 SAAADI. The CDR3 length is 14 residues. The source material was naive CD4+ T cells sorted from blood. This sample's subset: CD45RA+ positively selected. This chain uses TRBV10-2 with TRBJ2-7; 11 bases match TRBD1. The source is a man younger than 40 in good health. CDR3 bases: TGCGCCAGCAGGGGACAGGGGGTTCGGTACGAGCAGTACTTC. Its translation: CASRGQGVRYEQYF.